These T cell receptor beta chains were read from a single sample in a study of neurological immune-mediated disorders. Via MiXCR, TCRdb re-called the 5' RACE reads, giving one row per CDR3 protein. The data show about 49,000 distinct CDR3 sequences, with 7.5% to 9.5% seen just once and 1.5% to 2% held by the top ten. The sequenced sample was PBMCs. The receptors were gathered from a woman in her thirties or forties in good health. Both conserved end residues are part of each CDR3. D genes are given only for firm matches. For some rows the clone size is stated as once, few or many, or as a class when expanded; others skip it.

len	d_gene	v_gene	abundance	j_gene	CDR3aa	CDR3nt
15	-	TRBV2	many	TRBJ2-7	CASSVGTFRSYEQYF	TGTGCCAGCAGTGTCGGGACTTTCCGCTCCTACGAGCAGTACTTC
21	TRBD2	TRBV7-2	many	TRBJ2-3	CASSSPHKAGGLRTSTDTQYF	TGTGCCAGCAGTTCCCCTCATAAAGCGGGAGGCCTGCGTACTAGCACAGATACGCAGTATTTT
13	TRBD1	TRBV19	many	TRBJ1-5	CASTDREFQPQHF	TGTGCCAGTACGGACAGGGAGTTTCAGCCCCAGCATTTT
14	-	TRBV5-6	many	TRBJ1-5	CASSFRGSNQPQHF	TGTGCCAGCAGCTTCAGGGGAAGCAATCAGCCCCAGCATTTT
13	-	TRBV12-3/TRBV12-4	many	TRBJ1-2	CASSQTVNYGYTF	TGTGCCAGCAGTCAGACAGTGAACTATGGCTACACCTTC
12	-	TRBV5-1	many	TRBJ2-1	CASSFGNNEQFF	TGCGCCAGCAGCTTTGGTAACAATGAGCAGTTCTTC
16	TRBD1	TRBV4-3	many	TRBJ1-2	CASSHATGTGNYGYTF	TGCGCCAGCAGCCATGCTACCGGGACAGGGAACTATGGCTACACCTTC
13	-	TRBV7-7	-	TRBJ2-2	CSSFSQGTGELFF	TGTAGCAGCTTTTCACAGGGAACCGGGGAGCTGTTTTTT
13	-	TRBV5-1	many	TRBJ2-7	CASSLFSTYEQYF	TGCGCCAGCAGCTTGTTTTCTACCTACGAGCAGTACTTC
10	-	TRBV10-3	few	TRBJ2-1	CATGAGEQFF	TGTGCCACAGGGGCAGGTGAGCAGTTCTTC
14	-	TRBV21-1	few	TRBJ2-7	CASSNWTGRYEQYF	TGTGCCAGCAGCAACTGGACAGGGAGATACGAGCAGTACTTC
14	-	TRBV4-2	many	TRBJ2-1	CASSPGGSYNEQFF	TGTGCCAGCAGCCCCGGGGGCTCCTACAATGAGCAGTTCTTC
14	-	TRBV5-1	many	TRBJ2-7	CASSQEGEGYEQYF	TGCGCCAGCAGCCAGGAGGGGGAAGGCTACGAGCAGTACTTC
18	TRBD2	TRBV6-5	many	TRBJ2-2	CASSYYLAGVGGTGELFF	TGTGCCAGCAGTTATTACCTAGCGGGAGTCGGCGGCACCGGGGAGCTGTTTTTT
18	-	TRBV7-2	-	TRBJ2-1	CASSFYICSARAGKLLFF	-
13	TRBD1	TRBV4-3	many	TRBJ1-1	CASSQATGTEAFF	TGCGCCAGCAGCCAAGCGACAGGGACTGAAGCTTTCTTT
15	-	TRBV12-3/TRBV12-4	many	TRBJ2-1	CASSSPGAGAYEQFF	TGTGCCAGCAGTTCCCCAGGGGCGGGGGCCTATGAGCAGTTCTTC
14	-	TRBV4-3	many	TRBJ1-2	CASSQFGTRHGYTF	TGCGCCAGCAGCCAATTCGGGACACGTCATGGCTACACCTTC
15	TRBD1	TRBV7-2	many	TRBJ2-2	CASREHRGAIGELFF	TGTGCCAGCAGAGAGCACAGGGGAGCGATCGGGGAGCTGTTTTTT
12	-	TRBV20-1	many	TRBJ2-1	CSAPTVNNEQFF	TGCAGTGCCCCGACAGTAAACAATGAGCAGTTCTTC
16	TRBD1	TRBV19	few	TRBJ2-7	CASSLRPGQNSYEQYF	TGTGCCAGTAGTCTCCGGCCGGGACAGAACTCCTACGAGCAGTACTTC
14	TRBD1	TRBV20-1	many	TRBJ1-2	CSASLQGWAYGYTF	TGCAGTGCCAGCCTACAGGGGTGGGCCTATGGCTACACCTTC
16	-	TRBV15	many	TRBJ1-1	CATSKHGTELNTEAFF	TGTGCCACCAGCAAGCACGGGACCGAACTTAACACTGAAGCTTTCTTT
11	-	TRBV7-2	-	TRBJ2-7	CASSLVYEQYF	TGTGCCAGCAGCTTAGTGTACGAGCAGTACTTC
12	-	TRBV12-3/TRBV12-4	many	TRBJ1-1	CASSSSLRGAFF	TGTGCCAGCAGCTCTTCGCTAAGGGGAGCTTTCTTT
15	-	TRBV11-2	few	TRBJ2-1	CASSLDVSSYNEQFF	TGTGCCAGCAGCTTAGACGTAAGCTCCTACAATGAGCAGTTCTTC
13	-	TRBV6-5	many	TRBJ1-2	CASSYVGEDGYTF	TGTGCCAGCAGTTACGTTGGGGAGGATGGCTACACCTTC
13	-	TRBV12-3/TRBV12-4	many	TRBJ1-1	CASKRDASTEAFF	TGTGCCAGCAAGCGGGACGCCAGCACTGAAGCTTTCTTT
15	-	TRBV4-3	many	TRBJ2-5	CASSQDGGRQETQYF	TGCGCCAGCAGCCAAGATGGCGGCCGCCAAGAGACCCAGTACTTC
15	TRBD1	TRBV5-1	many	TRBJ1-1	CASSSGGGEVTEAFF	TGCGCCAGCAGCTCGGGAGGGGGCGAGGTCACTGAAGCTTTCTTT
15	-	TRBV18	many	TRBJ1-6	CASSPDYDGGSPLHF	TGTGCCAGCTCACCAGATTATGACGGTGGCTCACCCCTCCACTTT